These 23 T cell receptor beta chains were sequenced from one sample in a study of Ad26.COV2.S vaccination and SARS-CoV-2 variants. Treatment described: over 15 received Ad26.COV2.S at low or high dose, single or two shots; 5 received placebo; per-sample allocation not given. Sampling was done on day 63 after the first vaccine or placebo injection. Measured with immunoSEQ multiplex PCR; TCRdb has only the in-frame clones, and not every one. There are some 340,000 clones in the sample; 70% to 90% occur only once, and 1.9% lies in the top ten. Material: peripheral blood, obtained in a trial of Ad26.COV2.S vaccine versus placebo. The source is a person aged 18-65 years who received the Ad26.COV2.S COVID-19 vaccine or a placebo.

For the CDR3, the DNA is TGTGCCAGCAGCACCCGACAGGGGGCGAGGACTGAAGCTTTCTTT. This sequence encodes CASSTRQGARTEAFF. This chain links TRBV6-5 with TRBJ1-1; 10 bases are a match to TRBD1. Germline CDR1 MNHEY, CDR2 SVGAGI. Germline trimming cut 6 bases from V and 5 bases from J; bases unmatched to any gene: 9. The CDR3 runs 15 residues.

This clone was counted only a few times. The chain links TRBV10-3 to TRBJ2-1, with 7 bases that match TRBD2. CDR3 size: 15 residues. The germline gives CDR1 ENHRY, CDR2 SYGVKD. The V gene end was trimmed by 4 bases and the J gene end by 8 bases; junction bases not matched to a gene: 11. The CDR3 DNA sequence: TGTGCCATCAGTGTCCAAGCCACTGGGGGGGATGAGCAGTTCTTC. Translating it yields CAISVQATGGDEQFF.

This clone was seen a handful of times. This chain connects TRBV6-5 to TRBJ1-1; 7 positions match TRBD1. The CDR3 length is 16 residues. The V segment lost 4 bases and the J segment 1 base; nucleotides outside the gene matches: 9. CDR1 and CDR2 from the germline V gene are MNHEY and SVGAGI. The CDR3 DNA reads as TGTGCCAGCAGTTCTAGACAGGGCTTATGGAACACTGAAGCTTTCTTT. It is translated as CASSSRQGLWNTEAFF.

The gene calls are TRBV5-1 and TRBJ1-1; no reliable D call. V was pared by 4 bases and J by 3 bases, with 16 bases between. CDR1 is SGHRS, CDR2 YFSETQ, per germline. This CDR3 has 15 residues. Here the CDR3 reads CASSLFGVSDTEAFF. In nucleotides, the CDR3 is TGCGCCAGCAGCCTTTTTGGGGTCTCGGACACTGAAGCTTTCTTT.

This sequence joins TRBV19 and TRBJ1-1; weak D call: TRBD1 (5 bases). This CDR3 has 15 amino acids. CDR1 LNHDA and CDR2 SQIVND come from the germline V gene (reference sequence). V dropped 5 bases and J dropped 4 bases, with 17 bases sitting between them. This CDR3 reads CASSYRPPISTEAFF. In nucleotides, the CDR3 is TGTGCCAGTAGTTACAGGCCCCCCATCAGCACTGAAGCTTTCTTT.

The chain employs TRBV6-5 and TRBJ1-2, with 7 bases lining up with TRBD1. CDR1 is MNHEY, CDR2 SVGAGI, per germline. This CDR3 contains 14 residues. The V segment lost 5 bases and the J segment 8 bases; nucleotides outside the gene matches: 11. The CDR3 DNA sequence: TGTGCCAGCAGTCCGTGGGACAGCCTATGGGGCTACACCTTC. This encodes CASSPWDSLWGYTF.

The chain joins TRBV29-1 to TRBJ1-1, with D possibly matching TRBD1 (6 bases). V shed 5 bases and J shed 4 bases, with 11 bases lying between them. The CDR3 runs to 12 residues. Germline V CDR1 and CDR2: SQVTM, ANQGSEA. The CDR3 reads CSVTQGSTEAFF. The CDR3 bases are TGCAGCGTTACACAGGGTAGCACTGAAGCTTTCTTT.

This chain joins TRBV27 and TRBJ1-5; 7 bases match TRBD1. CDR1 is MNHEY and CDR2 is SMNVEV in the germline V gene (reference sequence). The CDR3 extends over 13 amino acids. J lost 6 bases, V lost 6 bases, and 5 bases had no gene match. CDR3 residues: CASRRQGSQPQHF. In DNA form, the CDR3 reads TGTGCCAGCAGAAGACAGGGAAGTCAGCCCCAGCATTTT.

In regard to this clone: This same CDR3 is encoded by further DNA sequences in the sample. The chain joins TRBV9 to TRBJ1-4, with D perhaps matching TRBD1 (5 bases). This CDR3 is 14 amino acids long. V was trimmed by 1 base and J by 2 bases, leaving 6 bases between them. Germline CDR1 reads SGDLS; CDR2 reads YYNGEE. The CDR3 here is CASSVQGTNEKLFF. The CDR3 DNA reads TGTGCCAGCAGCGTACAGGGTACTAATGAAAAACTGTTTTTT.

The J gene is TRBJ2-4, the V gene TRBV9; unclear D gene. V lost 0 bases, J lost 1 base, and 2 bases lay in between. Germline loops: CDR1 SGDLS, CDR2 YYNGEE. CDR3 length equals 13 residues. CDR3 in amino acids: CASSVGAKNIQYF. For the CDR3, the DNA is TGTGCCAGCAGCGTAGGGGCCAAAAACATTCAGTACTTC.

The chain is built from TRBV27 and TRBJ1-1; D is uncertain. V gave up 2 bases and J gave up 3 bases, with 7 bases separating them. Germline values: CDR1 MNHEY, CDR2 SMNVEV (reference sequence). The CDR3 consists of 13 residues. The CDR3 nucleotides read TGTGCCAGCAGTTTAACTTTCGACACTGAAGCTTTCTTT. Its translation: CASSLTFDTEAFF.

In its sample, this clone was seen a few times. The genes are TRBV5-1 and TRBJ2-5, with 9 bases fitting TRBD1. Germline CDR1 is SGHRS and CDR2 is YFSETQ. This CDR3 is built from 15 residues. With V trimmed by 5 bases and J by 4 bases, 9 bases remained unmatched. The CDR3 DNA is TGCGCCAGCAGACTTGGGACAGGGAGTGGAGAGACCCAGTACTTC. Translated, it gives CASRLGTGSGETQYF.

This chain uses TRBV6-5 with TRBJ1-5; possible D gene TRBD1, 6 bases. Trimming took off 7 bases at V and 6 bases at J, with 13 bases between the two ends. Germline V gene data show CDR1 as MNHEY and CDR2 as SVGAGI. CDR3 length: 13 amino acids. For the CDR3, the DNA is TGTGCCAGCATGGGGGGGCTGGGTCAGCCCCAGCATTTT. This encodes CASMGGLGQPQHF.

V is TRBV10-3 and J is TRBJ2-2; the match to TRBD1 covers 8 bases. The junction had 8 bases not matched to a gene; V was cut back by 6 bases and J by 5 bases. The CDR3 covers 15 residues. Germline CDR1 reads ENHRY; CDR2 reads SYGVKD. The CDR3 spells CAISPDRVRTGELFF. In nucleotides, the CDR3 is TGTGCCATCAGCCCGGACAGGGTCCGAACCGGGGAGCTGTTTTTT.

This chain joins TRBV29-1 and TRBJ2-2; the D gene is possibly TRBD2 (6 bases). The CDR3 is made up of 11 amino acids. Per germline, CDR1 SQVTM and CDR2 ANQGSEA. V was pared by 7 bases and J by 6 bases, with 9 bases between. Written as DNA, the CDR3 is TGCAGCGCCCGGGAGCCCGGGGAGCTGTTTTTT. Translated: CSAREPGELFF.

The rearrangement joins TRBV29-1 to TRBJ2-5, with 8 positions matching TRBD2. This CDR3 contains 12 residues. V was pared by 4 bases and J by 4 bases, with 2 bases of the junction left unmatched. The germline gives CDR1 SQVTM, CDR2 ANQGSEA. The DNA of the CDR3 is TGCAGCGTTGGGCTAGCGGGAGAGACCCAGTACTTC. This sequence encodes CSVGLAGETQYF.

This clone has more than one count but fewer than ten. The genes are TRBV6-5 and TRBJ1-1; possible D gene TRBD1, 5 bases. The germline gives CDR1 MNHEY, CDR2 SVGAGI. V was trimmed by 6 bases and J by 1 base, leaving 12 bases between them. CDR3 length equals 14 residues. Here the CDR3 reads CASSMQGQNTEAFF. Written as DNA, the CDR3 is TGTGCCAGCAGCATGCAGGGTCAGAACACTGAAGCTTTCTTT.

The chain combines TRBV6-1 with TRBJ2-2; TRBD1 is a possible D gene (6 bases). Germline V gives CDR1 MNHNS, CDR2 SASEGT. The germline V and J ends were trimmed by 3 bases and 5 bases, with 13 bases remaining between them. CDR3 length: 15 amino acids. Here the CDR3 reads CASSEFRQGTGELFF. CDR3 in DNA: TGTGCCAGCAGTGAGTTCCGGCAGGGGACCGGGGAGCTGTTTTTT.

This sequence joins TRBV7-2 and TRBJ1-2, with 7 bases aligning to TRBD1. CDR3 length equals 13 residues. Losses at the gene ends were 0 bases for V and 8 bases for J; bases not matched to a gene: 3. Germline V lookup: CDR1 SGHTA, CDR2 FQGNSA. CDR3 residues: CASSLAGGVGYTF. CDR3 nucleotide sequence: TGTGCCAGCAGCTTAGCAGGGGGCGTAGGCTACACCTTC.

This clone has just a few counts. The CDR3 sequence: CAWTSRQTYNSPLHF. CDR3 nucleotides: TGTGCCTGGACTTCCCGACAGACGTATAATTCACCCCTCCACTTT. The V and J genes are TRBV30 and TRBJ1-6; D is possibly TRBD1 (5 bases). From germline, CDR1 is GTSNPN and CDR2 SVGIG (reference sequence). This CDR3 has 15 residues. V was pared by 4 bases and J by 4 bases, with 14 bases between.

The chain is built from TRBV6-6 and TRBJ2-7; tentative D call: TRBD1 (6 bases). The CDR3 contains 16 residues. V shed 5 bases and J shed 0 bases, with 17 bases lying between them. CDR1 and CDR2 (germline): MNHNY, SVGAGI (reference sequence). The CDR3 protein is CASSRTGHLSSYEQYF. CDR3 sequence (DNA): TGTGCCAGCAGTCGAACAGGGCATCTAAGCTCCTACGAGCAGTACTTC.

The gene calls are TRBV11-3 and TRBJ2-7; D perhaps matches TRBD1 (6 bases). The CDR3 totals 13 residues. V lost 3 bases and J lost 5, with 11 bases in between. Germline V lookup: CDR1 SGHNT, CDR2 YENEEA. CDR3 region: CASSFTPGDEQYF. CDR3 nucleotide sequence: TGTGCCAGCAGCTTTACGCCAGGGGACGAGCAGTACTTC.

This clone was picked up one time. V gene TRBV19 combines with J gene TRBJ1-2; 11 bases agree with TRBD1. The V gene end was trimmed by 4 bases and the J gene end by 5 bases; junction bases not matched to a gene: 9. The CDR3 sequence is 16 residues long. In germline, CDR1 is LNHDA, CDR2 SQIVND (reference sequence). The DNA of the CDR3 is TGTGCCAGTAGTACCCCCGGGACAGGGGGGATTTATGGCTACACCTTC. Its protein product is CASSTPGTGGIYGYTF.